These 30 T cell receptor beta chains share one sample of origin, sequenced in a study of T-cell memory formation after mild COVID-19. One entry per CDR3 protein, called by TCRdb with MiXCR from the 5' RACE reads. The table lists 65,000 to 90,000 distinct CDR3 sequences, over 11% of them singletons, with 31% in the top ten. The sample taken for sequencing was PBMCs or a T cell subset sorted from them (not recorded which). Receptors were obtained from an adult woman who had mild COVID-19 (a few samples of this study predate the infection). Cell type and time point are not known.

This clonotype showed up many times. V is TRBV5-1 and J is TRBJ2-7; 8 nucleotides match TRBD1. The CDR3 sequence is 16 residues long. V was clipped by 4 bases and J by 4 bases; unmatched bases: 13. The germline V gene encodes CDR1 SGHRS and CDR2 YFSETQ. DNA for the CDR3: TGCGCCAGCAGCCCAAGTCGAGGACAGGGTTTGTACGAGCAGTACTTC. It translates to CASSPSRGQGLYEQYF. Based on the CDR3 plus reference TRBV5-1 and TRBJ2-7, the full variable domain is KAGVTQTPRYLIKTRGQQVTLSCSPISGHRSVSWYQQTPGQGLQFLFEYFSETQRNKGNFPGRFSGRQFSNSRSEMNVSTLELGDSALYLCASSPSRGQGLYEQYFGPGTRLTVT.

This chain uses TRBV7-2 with TRBJ2-7; D not certain. Germline assignment: CDR1 SGHTA and CDR2 FQGNSA. The CDR3 loop spans 13 amino acids. V lost 2 bases, J lost 2 bases, and 7 bases lay in between. CDR3 protein: CASSLSLAYEQYF. The CDR3 nucleotides read TGTGCCAGCAGCTTATCTCTGGCCTACGAGCAGTACTTC.

In nucleotides, the CDR3 is TGTGCCACCCGATGGGGGACAGGGGGCGAGCAGTACTTC. This codes for CATRWGTGGEQYF. The genes are TRBV6-5 and TRBJ2-7; 11 nucleotides agree with TRBD1. The germline V gene encodes CDR1 MNHEY and CDR2 SVGAGI. Trimming at V came to 10 bases and at J to 6 bases, leaving 8 bases not matched to a gene. The CDR3 runs to 13 residues.

This clonotype was seen a handful of times. This chain uses TRBV12-3 or TRBV12-4 with TRBJ2-7, with 13 bases matching TRBD2. V dropped 5 bases and J dropped 6; count of bases not matched to a gene: 10. The CDR3 sequence is 16 residues long. CDR3: CASSPQGLAGYREQYF. Here the CDR3 DNA reads TGTGCCAGCAGTCCCCAGGGACTAGCGGGATATCGCGAGCAGTACTTC.

This clonotype was seen at least ten times. The chain joins TRBV27 to TRBJ2-7; 7 bases align to TRBD1. The trim removed 5 bases at V and 1 base at J, leaving 2 bases unmatched. CDR3 length equals 13 residues. Germline loops: CDR1 MNHEY, CDR2 SMNVEV (reference sequence). The CDR3 is CASSKGASYEQYF. Written as DNA, the CDR3 is TGTGCCAGCAGTAAGGGGGCATCCTACGAGCAGTACTTC.

This chain uses TRBV7-6 with TRBJ2-3; D is uncertain. The CDR3 contains 12 residues. Trimming stripped 6 bases from V and 4 bases from J, with 8 bases between. The germline gives CDR1 SGHVS, CDR2 FNYEAQ. The CDR3 region is CASSQLADTQYF. In DNA form, the CDR3 reads TGTGCCAGCAGTCAGTTGGCAGATACGCAGTATTTT.

Turning to this clonotype: It is unclear where the CDR3 begins or ends on the DNA, so no DNA is shown, and the CDR3 is as TCRdb lists it. The genes are TRBV20-1 and TRBJ1-1; the D call in the table, TRBD1, was not verified against the DNA. Germline CDR1 is DFQATT and CDR2 is SNEGSKA (reference sequence). The CDR3 spans 11 residues, counting both ends. CDR3 amino acids: CSVPVYAEAFF.

This clonotype was counted a few times. The chain links TRBV4-3 to TRBJ2-3; D not resolved. Trimming took 1 base from V and 2 from J, leaving 13 bases between them. This CDR3 region has 16 residues. Germline CDR1 reads LGHNA; CDR2 reads YSLEER. The CDR3 loop reads CASSQVLFGDTDTQYF. The CDR3 region has the DNA TGCGCCAGCAGCCAAGTACTTTTCGGTGACACAGATACGCAGTATTTT.

This clonotype has just a few counts. The chain is built from TRBV20-1 and TRBJ2-5; 11 nucleotides line up with TRBD2. Germline V gene data show CDR1 as DFQATT and CDR2 as SNEGSKA (reference sequence). This CDR3 has 15 residues. Trimming cost V 0 bases and J 4 bases; bases outside gene matches: 4. The CDR3: CSARDWLAGGETQYF. The CDR3 DNA reads TGCAGTGCTAGAGATTGGCTAGCGGGAGGAGAGACCCAGTACTTC.

This clonotype was counted at least ten times. V and J are TRBV7-9 and TRBJ2-5; D is perhaps TRBD1 or TRBD2 (5 bases each). This CDR3 spans 14 amino acids. V lost 5 bases to trimming and J lost 3 bases, with 13 bases between them. Germline-derived CDR1 and CDR2 are SEHNR and FQNEAQ (reference sequence). DNA of the CDR3: TGTGCCAGCAGCCCCCGGGACGGAGAAGAGACCCAGTACTTC. As protein: CASSPRDGEETQYF.

This clonotype was recorded at least ten times. The V and J genes are TRBV5-1 and TRBJ2-7, with D perhaps being TRBD1 or TRBD2 (5 bases each). From germline, CDR1 is SGHRS and CDR2 YFSETQ. The V gene lost 5 bases and the J gene lost 4 bases, with 16 bases spanning the gap. There are 14 residues in the CDR3. CDR3 region: CASSYGTDSYEQYF. CDR3 nucleotide sequence: TGCGCCAGCAGTTACGGGACGGATTCTTACGAGCAGTACTTC.

This sequence joins TRBV4-1 and TRBJ2-7; D unresolved. In germline, CDR1 is MGHRA, CDR2 YSYEKL. The CDR3 has 12 amino acids. Trimming removed 4 bases at V and 5 bases at J, with 9 bases between. The CDR3, as DNA: TGCGCCAGCAGCCGTGATGGGGACGAGCAGTACTTC. It is translated as CASSRDGDEQYF.

V is TRBV20-1 and J is TRBJ1-4; 8 nucleotides line up with TRBD1. The CDR3 is 15 residues long. J lost 4 bases, V lost 3 bases, and 7 bases had no gene match. Germline CDR1 is DFQATT and CDR2 is SNEGSKA (reference sequence). Written as DNA, the CDR3 is TGCAGTGCTAGTCGTGGGACAGGAAATAATGAAAAACTGTTTTTT. Translation gives CSASRGTGNNEKLFF.

This clonotype has just a few counts. This chain uses TRBV5-1 with TRBJ2-5; 7 bases line up with TRBD1. This CDR3 has 13 amino acids. The V gene end was trimmed by 4 bases and the J gene end by 2 bases; junction bases not matched to a gene: 2. The germline V gene encodes CDR1 SGHRS and CDR2 YFSETQ. CDR3 region: CASSGTAQETQYF. Written as DNA, the CDR3 is TGCGCCAGCAGCGGGACAGCACAAGAGACCCAGTACTTC.

V usage is TRBV13 and J usage is TRBJ2-7; tentatively, D is TRBD1 (8 bases). The germline V gene has CDR1 PRHDT and CDR2 FYEKMQ (reference sequence). V lost 4 bases and J 4 bases, leaving 14 bases between the germline ends. The CDR3 has 14 amino acids. CDR3 region: CASSSQGGRYEQYF. The CDR3 DNA sequence: TGTGCCAGCAGCTCACAGGGGGGGAGGTACGAGCAGTACTTC.

This clonotype was seen only a few times. The rearrangement links TRBV4-2 to TRBJ2-1, with 11 bases fitting TRBD2. The CDR3 runs to 18 residues. V was pared by 5 bases and J by 4 bases, with 13 bases of the junction left unmatched. Germline V CDR1 and CDR2: LGHNA, YNFKEQ. The CDR3 here is CASSSLITGTSGYNEQFF. Here the CDR3 DNA reads TGTGCCAGCAGCTCCTTAATTACCGGGACTAGCGGTTACAATGAGCAGTTCTTC.

The chain links TRBV15 to TRBJ2-7, with TRBD2 matching 7 bases. V dropped 6 bases and J dropped 3; count of bases not matched to a gene: 8. This CDR3 spans 14 amino acids. Germline V lookup: CDR1 LNHNV, CDR2 YYDKDF (reference sequence). In DNA form, the CDR3 reads TGTGCCACCAGTGCTCTCGGGGGGTACTACGAGCAGTACTTC. It encodes CATSALGGYYEQYF.

This clonotype has a handful of counts. The chain combines TRBV29-1 with TRBJ2-1; 15 bases align to TRBD2. Germline V gene lookup returns CDR1 SQVTM and CDR2 ANQGSEA. With V trimmed by 0 bases and J by 0 bases, 21 bases remained unmatched. The CDR3 covers 24 residues. The CDR3 reads CSVEDKLTTGGLAGGPSSYNEQFF. The CDR3 bases are TGCAGCGTTGAAGATAAATTAACCACGGGGGGACTAGCGGGAGGCCCGAGCTCCTACAATGAGCAGTTCTTC.

This clonotype was observed a handful of times. This chain links TRBV5-4 with TRBJ2-7; 9 bases match TRBD1. CDR3 length equals 13 residues. Unmatched junction bases numbered 1, after V lost 2 bases and J lost 4 bases. Germline V gene lookup returns CDR1 SGHNT and CDR2 YYREEE (reference sequence). The CDR3 sequence: CASSLQGAYEQYF. The CDR3 DNA sequence: TGTGCCAGCAGCTTACAGGGGGCGTACGAGCAGTACTTC.

This chain's CDR3 is CASSQVDGQTPYEQYF. CDR3 DNA sequence: TGTGCCAGCAGCCAAGTAGACGGGCAAACCCCCTACGAGCAGTACTTC. The rearrangement links TRBV4-2 to TRBJ2-7; D is unresolved. This CDR3 region has 16 residues. Between the trimmed V and J ends, which lost 1 base and 2 bases, there was a span of 15 bases. Germline V gives CDR1 LGHNA, CDR2 YNFKEQ.

J is TRBJ1-1 and V is TRBV9; the D is unclear. Germline values: CDR1 SGDLS, CDR2 YYNGEE. The CDR3 is 13 residues long. Trimming took off 3 bases at V and 1 base at J, with 7 bases between the two ends. Here the CDR3 reads CASSGDGNTEAFF. CDR3 in DNA: TGTGCCAGCAGCGGTGACGGGAACACTGAAGCTTTCTTT.

The gene calls are TRBV7-8 and TRBJ2-1; TRBD2 matches at 12 bases. Germline assignment: CDR1 SGHVS and CDR2 FQNEAQ. The junction had 12 bases not matched to a gene; V was cut back by 0 bases and J by 9 bases. The CDR3 is made up of 18 amino acids. The CDR3 loop reads CASSLALLTSGRVTEQFF. The CDR3 coding sequence is TGTGCCAGCAGCTTAGCGCTTCTGACTAGCGGGAGAGTAACTGAGCAGTTCTTC.

This clonotype turned up a few times. The chain uses TRBV9 and TRBJ2-2; the D is unclear. CDR3 size: 13 residues. The V gene lost 5 bases and the J gene lost 3 bases, with 8 bases spanning the gap. Looked up from germline, CDR1 is SGDLS and CDR2 is YYNGEE. The CDR3 DNA follows: TGTGCCAGCAGATACGATGACACCGGGGAGCTGTTTTTT. It encodes CASRYDDTGELFF.

This clonotype has a handful of counts. The rearrangement joins TRBV29-1 to TRBJ2-1; 7 bases are shared with TRBD2. V lost 3 bases and J lost 0; bases outside the gene matches: 11. The CDR3 has 17 residues. CDR1 is SQVTM and CDR2 is ANQGSEA in the germline V gene. CDR3 loop: CSVDGLAETYSYNEQFF. CDR3 DNA: TGCAGCGTTGACGGGCTAGCGGAAACATACTCCTACAATGAGCAGTTCTTC.

This chain joins TRBV6-5 and TRBJ2-7, with no clear D. Trimming stripped 8 bases from V and 10 bases from J, with 12 bases between. CDR1 and CDR2 (germline): MNHEY, SVGAGI. The CDR3 covers 10 residues. The CDR3 loop is CASGTLEQYF. CDR3 coding DNA: TGTGCCAGCGGAACTTTGGAACAGTACTTC.

J is TRBJ2-1 and V is TRBV3-1, with a possible D match to TRBD2 (6 bases). This CDR3 contains 14 residues. The germline V gene has CDR1 LGHDT and CDR2 YNNKEL (reference sequence). Trimming left V 1 base short and J 7 bases short, with 11 bases between. The CDR3 DNA reads TGTGCCAGCAGCCAAGGTACGGGGGTGAATGAGCAGTTCTTC. Its translation is CASSQGTGVNEQFF.

The chain employs TRBV9 and TRBJ2-1; 11 nucleotides line up with TRBD2. The germline gives CDR1 SGDLS, CDR2 YYNGEE. The CDR3 is 19 amino acids. V was clipped by 1 base and J by 3 bases; unmatched bases: 12. CDR3 nucleotides: TGTGCCAGCAGCGTAACTGTAGCGGGAGGGTCTCGTTTCTACAATGAGCAGTTCTTC. Translated, it gives CASSVTVAGGSRFYNEQFF.

The chain links TRBV7-9 to TRBJ1-1; D gene unclear. Trimming left V 5 bases short and J 1 base short, with 8 bases between. CDR3 size: 13 residues. The germline V gene encodes CDR1 SEHNR and CDR2 FQNEAQ (reference sequence). The CDR3 region is CASSPRANTEAFF. The CDR3, as DNA: TGTGCCAGCAGCCCTAGGGCGAACACTGAAGCTTTCTTT. The whole variable domain, filled in from reference TRBV7-9 and TRBJ1-1, reads DTGVSQNPRHKITKRGQNVTFRCDPISEHNRLYWYRQTLGQGPEFLTYFQNEAQLEKSRLLSDRFSAERPKGSFSTLEIQRTEQGDSAMYLCASSPRANTEAFFGQGTRLTVV.

V usage is TRBV4-3 and J usage is TRBJ2-3; 7 positions agree with TRBD2. The CDR3 contains 15 residues. V lost 2 bases and J lost 2; bases outside the gene matches: 4. Looked up from germline, CDR1 is LGHNA and CDR2 is YSLEER. The CDR3 protein is CASSQRGTNTDTQYF. CDR3 nucleotide sequence: TGCGCCAGCAGCCAACGTGGGACTAACACAGATACGCAGTATTTT.

V and J are TRBV4-3 and TRBJ2-1; 8 nucleotides match TRBD1. The CDR3 sequence is 16 residues long. V lost 0 bases, J lost 4 bases, and 5 bases stayed unmatched. Germline loops: CDR1 LGHNA, CDR2 YSLEER. DNA for the CDR3: TGCGCCAGCAGCCAAGATGGGGGGACAGGTTACAATGAGCAGTTCTTC. Its translation: CASSQDGGTGYNEQFF.